The rows below give T cell receptor beta chains drawn from one sample of a study of cytomegalovirus exposure and HLA in healthy donors. Method: immunoSEQ multiplex PCR; TCRdb's copy keeps in-frame clones and lacks some. The data show approximately 54,000 clones, over 85% seen once. What was sequenced was PBMCs. These TCRs come from a woman aged 18-29 years in good health and CMV-seropositive. CDR3s include the opening cysteine and the closing phenylalanine or tryptophan. Fields, in order: CDR3 DNA, CDR3 protein, clone size, J gene, D gene, V gene. A D gene is named only where the DNA matches it firmly. Clone size is shown for a subset of rows, as once, few, many or a class of expanded clone.

CDR3nt: TGTGCCAGCAGCCCACGGACAGGGAGTTTGTACGAGCAGTACTTC
CDR3aa: CASSPRTGSLYEQYF
abundance: few
j_gene: TRBJ2-7
d_gene: TRBD1
v_gene: TRBV7-8

CDR3nt: TGCGCCAGCAGCTGGGGACAGGGGGGCGAGCAGTACTTC
CDR3aa: CASSWGQGGEQYF
abundance: .
j_gene: TRBJ2-7
d_gene: TRBD1
v_gene: TRBV5-1

CDR3nt: TGTGCCAGCAGCTTTACGGCAGGGGGGTGGAATGGCTACACCTTC
CDR3aa: CASSFTAGGWNGYTF
abundance: .
j_gene: TRBJ1-2
d_gene: TRBD1
v_gene: TRBV4-2

CDR3nt: TGTGCCAGCAGTCACGTGAGACAGCAGTACAATGAGCAGTTCTTC
CDR3aa: CASSHVRQQYNEQFF
abundance: .
j_gene: TRBJ2-1
d_gene: .
v_gene: TRBV2

CDR3nt: TGCGCCAGCAGCCAAGGAGGGGGCGGCAATCAGCCCCAGCATTTT
CDR3aa: CASSQGGGGNQPQHF
abundance: .
j_gene: TRBJ1-5
d_gene: TRBD1
v_gene: TRBV4-1

CDR3nt: TGTGCCAGCAGTTTGTCCAGGGGAAATAGCAATCAGCCCCAGCATTTT
CDR3aa: CASSLSRGNSNQPQHF
abundance: .
j_gene: TRBJ1-5
d_gene: .
v_gene: TRBV28

CDR3nt: TGTGCCACCCACAGGGGGCCTGAAGGTCAGCCCCAGCATTTT
CDR3aa: CATHRGPEGQPQHF
abundance: .
j_gene: TRBJ1-5
d_gene: TRBD1
v_gene: TRBV28

CDR3nt: TGTGCCAGCAGCCAAGATTGGCGGGGGGGCCCAAATGAGCAGTTCTTC
CDR3aa: CASSQDWRGGPNEQFF
abundance: .
j_gene: TRBJ2-1
d_gene: TRBD2
v_gene: TRBV4-2

CDR3nt: TGTGCCAGCAGTTACCGGTCTAACTATGGCTACACCTTC
CDR3aa: CASSYRSNYGYTF
abundance: .
j_gene: TRBJ1-2
d_gene: .
v_gene: TRBV6-5

CDR3nt: TGTGCCAGCAGCCGGACAGGGGACAGTTCACCCCTCCACTTT
CDR3aa: CASSRTGDSSPLHF
abundance: .
j_gene: TRBJ1-6
d_gene: TRBD1
v_gene: TRBV5-5

CDR3nt: TGTGCCAGCTCGCGGGACCGCCTCGCCACCATATATTTT
CDR3aa: CASSRDRLATIYF
abundance: .
j_gene: TRBJ1-3
d_gene: .
v_gene: TRBV18

CDR3nt: TGTGCCAGCACCCTAGGGGGGACAGGGGTAAAGACCCAGTACTTC
CDR3aa: CASTLGGTGVKTQYF
abundance: .
j_gene: TRBJ2-5
d_gene: TRBD1
v_gene: TRBV28

CDR3nt: TGTGCCAGCAGCGGAGGGACTAGCGGGGGGGTAATTGGAGAGACCCAGTACTTC
CDR3aa: CASSGGTSGGVIGETQYF
abundance: few
j_gene: TRBJ2-5
d_gene: TRBD2
v_gene: TRBV5-4

CDR3nt: TGTGCCAGCAGCTTACAGGATCCCTACAATGAGCAGTTCTTC
CDR3aa: CASSLQDPYNEQFF
abundance: .
j_gene: TRBJ2-1
d_gene: .
v_gene: TRBV5-6

CDR3nt: TGTGCCAGCACCCGGGAACTTGAGGGCTACACCTTC
CDR3aa: CASTRELEGYTF
abundance: .
j_gene: TRBJ1-2
d_gene: .
v_gene: TRBV2

CDR3nt: TGTGCCAGCAGAGTACTAATTTCCAATGAGCAGTTCTTC
CDR3aa: CASRVLISNEQFF
abundance: .
j_gene: TRBJ2-1
d_gene: .
v_gene: TRBV6-6

CDR3nt: TGCGCCACCAGGGTGGCAGGCCCTGTCTACGAGCAGTACTTC
CDR3aa: CATRVAGPVYEQYF
abundance: few
j_gene: TRBJ2-7
d_gene: .
v_gene: TRBV10-2

CDR3nt: TGTGCCAGCAGCCTGTCGACAGTGAACACTGAAGCTTTCTTT
CDR3aa: CASSLSTVNTEAFF
abundance: .
j_gene: TRBJ1-1
d_gene: .
v_gene: TRBV2

CDR3nt: TGTGCCACCTGGACAGGGACTTCACCCCTCCACTTT
CDR3aa: CATWTGTSPLHF
abundance: .
j_gene: TRBJ1-6
d_gene: TRBD1
v_gene: TRBV5-4

CDR3nt: TGTGCCAGCAGTTTCCCTCAGGGGGCTCGGAGCACTGAAGCTTTCTTT
CDR3aa: CASSFPQGARSTEAFF
abundance: .
j_gene: TRBJ1-1
d_gene: TRBD1
v_gene: TRBV28

CDR3nt: TGCGCCAGCAGGGAGCAGGGGCGGACTGAAGCTTTCTTT
CDR3aa: CASREQGRTEAFF
abundance: once
j_gene: TRBJ1-1
d_gene: .
v_gene: TRBV4-1

CDR3nt: TGTGCCAGCAGCAGCGGGGGCACAGATACGCAGTATTTT
CDR3aa: CASSSGGTDTQYF
abundance: .
j_gene: TRBJ2-3
d_gene: TRBD2
v_gene: TRBV5-6

CDR3nt: TGTGCCAGCAGCGCGGACAGGGGGCTTGGTGAGCAGTTCTTC
CDR3aa: CASSADRGLGEQFF
abundance: .
j_gene: TRBJ2-1
d_gene: TRBD1
v_gene: TRBV7-2

CDR3nt: TGTGCCAGCAGCTTGCGGGGACTAGCGGGGGGTCTCAACACCGGGGAGCTGTTTTTT
CDR3aa: CASSLRGLAGGLNTGELFF
abundance: once
j_gene: TRBJ2-2
d_gene: TRBD2
v_gene: TRBV5-6

CDR3nt: TGTGCCAGCAGCGTTGGGGGAGGAATGGGCAATCAGCCCCAGCATTTT
CDR3aa: CASSVGGGMGNQPQHF
abundance: .
j_gene: TRBJ1-5
d_gene: .
v_gene: TRBV9

CDR3nt: TGTGCCAGCAACAGCGGGGGGACCACAGATACGCAGTATTTT
CDR3aa: CASNSGGTTDTQYF
abundance: .
j_gene: TRBJ2-3
d_gene: TRBD2
v_gene: TRBV6-1

CDR3nt: TGTGCCAGCAGCTTAGGAGGACAGAACACTGAAGCTTTCTTT
CDR3aa: CASSLGGQNTEAFF
abundance: .
j_gene: TRBJ1-1
d_gene: .
v_gene: TRBV7-9

CDR3nt: TGTGCCTGGAGTGCTTTGGGGCAGGCCAACTCCTACGAGCAGTACTTC
CDR3aa: CAWSALGQANSYEQYF
abundance: .
j_gene: TRBJ2-7
d_gene: .
v_gene: TRBV30

CDR3nt: TGTGCCAGCAGTGAAGCCCCTCCGGGACAACCCTACGAGCAGTACTTC
CDR3aa: CASSEAPPGQPYEQYF
abundance: .
j_gene: TRBJ2-7
d_gene: .
v_gene: TRBV6-1

CDR3nt: TGTGCCAGCAGGGTGGACTACACAGATACGCAGTATTTT
CDR3aa: CASRVDYTDTQYF
abundance: .
j_gene: TRBJ2-3
d_gene: .
v_gene: TRBV6-1

CDR3nt: TGTGCCAGCAGCCCCATCGGGACAGGCGACGGCTACACCTTC
CDR3aa: CASSPIGTGDGYTF
abundance: .
j_gene: TRBJ1-2
d_gene: TRBD1
v_gene: TRBV27

CDR3nt: TGCGCCAGCAGCCAAGAATGGGCTAGCGGGGGGATCTTGGGTGAGCAGTTCTTC
CDR3aa: CASSQEWASGGILGEQFF
abundance: .
j_gene: TRBJ2-1
d_gene: TRBD2
v_gene: TRBV4-1